Following are 8 T cell receptor beta chains from one sample sequenced in a study of blood T cell repertoires in COVID-19 (dated by TCRdb to about 2020). The library relied on the immunoSEQ multiplex PCR assay. TCRdb took over this immuneACCESS table, retaining in-frame rearrangements with V and J assigned. Such tables are incomplete; in checked studies, under half of the missing clones stem from an unresolved V gene, and the remainder is unexplained. This sample holds around 35,000 clones; 88% were observed only once. The ten largest clones capture roughly 10% of the sample. Specimen: peripheral blood. The source is a man in his sixties with active COVID-19.

CDR3 coding DNA: TGTGCCAGCAGCGGGACAGTCCCCGGGGCTGAAGCTTTCTTT. Translation gives CASSGTVPGAEAFF. J is TRBJ1-1 and V is TRBV9; TRBD1 might be the D (6 bases). The CDR3 runs 14 residues. Trimming shortened V by 3 bases and J by 6 bases, and 15 bases separated the two germline ends. Germline loops: CDR1 SGDLS, CDR2 YYNGEE.

The chain joins TRBV6-2 or TRBV6-3 to TRBJ1-5, with TRBD1 matching 7 bases. The CDR3 loop spans 15 amino acids. Germline V gene sequence: CDR1 MNHEY, CDR2 SVGEGT. V trimming: 6 bases; J trimming: 6 bases; junction bases outside the gene matches: 11. In DNA form, the CDR3 reads TGTGCCAGCAGCACTGACAGGGATGCTACTCAGCCCCAGCATTTT. Amino acids: CASSTDRDATQPQHF.

CDR3 bases: TGTGCCATCAGTCAGGGGATTGATAATTCACCCCTCCACTTT. This sequence encodes CAISQGIDNSPLHF. The chain is built from TRBV10-3 and TRBJ1-6; D is possibly TRBD1 (6 bases). V was shortened by 5 bases and J by 5 bases, with 10 bases between the two germline ends. Germline lookup yields CDR1 ENHRY and CDR2 SYGVKD. The CDR3 is 14 amino acids.

In this sample, this clone turned up a few times. The chain employs TRBV10-1 and TRBJ2-7; 8 bases are shared with TRBD1. Germline assignment: CDR1 WNHNN and CDR2 SYGVQD (reference sequence). J was trimmed by 3 bases and V by 4 bases; bases with no gene match: 11. The CDR3 consists of 16 residues. This chain's CDR3 is CASSGSTGGSLYEQYF. For the CDR3, the DNA is TGCGCCAGCAGTGGCTCCACAGGGGGGTCCCTCTACGAGCAGTACTTC.

With respect to this clone: Other nucleotide sequences in the sample specify the same CDR3. The DNA for the CDR3 is TGTGCCAGCAGCCTCGGGGGGGGGTTCAGCTCCTACGAGCAGTACTTC. Amino acid sequence: CASSLGGGFSSYEQYF. The chain employs TRBV7-3 and TRBJ2-7, with 8 bases lining up with TRBD2. Germline V gene data show CDR1 as SGHTA and CDR2 as FQGTGA. V shed 5 bases and J 0 bases; nucleotides not matched to a gene: 9. CDR3 length equals 16 residues.

The chain joins TRBV25-1 to TRBJ2-7, with D possibly being TRBD2 (5 bases). Germline V CDR1 and CDR2: MGHDK, SYGVNS. This CDR3 has 11 residues. V lost 3 bases and J 12 bases, leaving 12 bases between the germline ends. The CDR3 loop reads CASSDRTGLYF. Written as DNA, the CDR3 is TGTGCCAGCAGTGATCGGACCGGACTGTACTTC.

This chain links TRBV3-1 (or the pseudogene TRBV3-2) with TRBJ2-7, with 7 nucleotides matching TRBD2. J was trimmed by 4 bases and V by 2 bases; bases with no gene match: 11. This CDR3 contains 16 residues. Germline assignment: CDR1 LGHDT and CDR2 YNNKEL (reference sequence). The DNA for the CDR3 is TGTGCCAGCAGCCAATTGAAGGGCGGGAGAACGTACGAGCAGTACTTC. This sequence encodes CASSQLKGGRTYEQYF.

This rearrangement joins TRBV21-1 to TRBJ1-1. TRBV21-1 is annotated as a pseudogene. The CDR3 length is 14 residues. For the CDR3, the DNA is TGTGCCTTCTTTCCCCCGGGGTGGGGCACTGAAGCTTTCTTT. Translation: CAFFPPGWGTEAFF.